The TCR beta chain under discussion was sequenced for a study of T cells in Graves' hyperthyroidism and ophthalmopathy. It was RNA transcripts that yielded the amplified TCR beta CDR3 regions. HTBI primers were the set used in a first-round RT-PCR of the TCR CDR3. TCRdb processed the multiplex PCR reads anew with MiXCR; each CDR3 protein has one entry. The data hold 500,000 to 700,000 distinct CDR3 sequences, with around 15% observed a single time. Germline V gene data show CDR1 as SGHRS and CDR2 as YFSETQ. V was cut by 0 bases and J by 2 bases, with 5 bases left in between. The CDR3 extends over 14 amino acids.

V and J are TRBV5-1 and TRBJ1-4; D is undetermined. The clonotype originates from a woman younger than 30 with Graves' hyperthyroidism. Sequencing used blood. The chain's CDR3 is CASSLGHTNEKLFF. CDR3 bases: TGCGCCAGCAGCTTGGGACATACTAATGAAAAACTGTTTTTT.